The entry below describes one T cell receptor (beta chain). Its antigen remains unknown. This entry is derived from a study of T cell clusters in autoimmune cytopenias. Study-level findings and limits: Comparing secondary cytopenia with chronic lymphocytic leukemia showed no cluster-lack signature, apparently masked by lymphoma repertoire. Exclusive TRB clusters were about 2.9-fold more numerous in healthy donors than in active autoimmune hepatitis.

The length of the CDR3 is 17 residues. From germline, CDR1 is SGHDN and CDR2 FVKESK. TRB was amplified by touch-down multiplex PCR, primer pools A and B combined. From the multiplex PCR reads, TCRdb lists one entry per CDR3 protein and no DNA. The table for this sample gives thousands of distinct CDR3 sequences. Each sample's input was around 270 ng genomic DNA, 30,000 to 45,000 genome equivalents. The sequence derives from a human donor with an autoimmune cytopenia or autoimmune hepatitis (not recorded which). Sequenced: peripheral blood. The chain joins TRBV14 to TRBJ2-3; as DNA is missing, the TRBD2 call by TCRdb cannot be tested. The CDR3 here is CASSQDLGLAEADTQYF.